In this sample, the clone carrying this T cell receptor (beta chain) turned up a few times. Its antigen is not identified. With a much larger clone just one base away, this may be a read error. This entry is derived from a study of blood T cells in healthy people across ages. Notes on the study in general: Per million T cells, TCR beta diversity dropped about linearly as age rose. Across samples, TCR beta diversity tracked strongly with naive T cell percentage.

The use of a sample-barcoded 5' primer and a J-beta primer mix characterized a second PCR of about 7 to 12 cycles. TCRdb itself ran the 5' RACE reads through MiXCR, one entry per CDR3 protein. The table records under 2 million distinct CDR3 sequences, about 31% of them present only once. This CDR3 has 15 residues. Trimming cost V 6 bases and J 3 bases; bases outside gene matches: 6. The clonotype was recovered from a woman in her twenties or thirties in good health. This rearrangement joins TRBV12-3 or TRBV12-4 to TRBJ2-3; 10 bases match TRBD2. The sample consisted of blood. Here the CDR3 reads CASRGTSETTDTQYF. CDR3 in DNA: TGTGCCAGCAGGGGGACTAGCGAGACAACAGATACGCAGTATTTT.